The entry below describes one T cell receptor beta chain. After extraction with the RNeasy kit, roughly 0.45 to 1 ug of the RNA was reverse transcribed using random hexamers. TCRdb recomputed calls from the immunoSEQ multiplex PCR reads with MiXCR, one row per CDR3 protein. The sample has under 200,000 distinct CDR3 sequences, 94% seen once. This sample is part of a study of CD8 T cells in Susac syndrome. Background on the study: The Susac syndrome patients were therapy-naive, on corticosteroids, or on intravenous immunoglobulin alone at blood draw.

Germline assignment: CDR1 LGHNA and CDR2 YNFKEQ. CDR3 length equals 14 residues. V dropped 0 bases and J dropped 5 bases, with 8 bases sitting between them. The rearrangement links TRBV4-2 to TRBJ1-5; a possible D gene is TRBD1 (5 bases). The sequence came from a human donor with Susac syndrome. The source material was CD4+ T cells from PBMCs. The CDR3, as DNA: TGTGCCAGCAGCCAAGAGGTACAGGATCAGCCCCAGCATTTT. Amino acid sequence: CASSQEVQDQPQHF.